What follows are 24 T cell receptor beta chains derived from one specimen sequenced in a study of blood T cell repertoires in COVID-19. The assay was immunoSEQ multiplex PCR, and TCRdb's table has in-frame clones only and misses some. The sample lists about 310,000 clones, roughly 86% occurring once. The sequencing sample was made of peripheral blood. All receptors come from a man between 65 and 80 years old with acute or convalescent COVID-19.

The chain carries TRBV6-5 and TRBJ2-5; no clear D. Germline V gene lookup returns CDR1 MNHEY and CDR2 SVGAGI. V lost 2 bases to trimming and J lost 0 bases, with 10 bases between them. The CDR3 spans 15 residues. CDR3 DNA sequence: TGTGCCAGCAGTTACCTTACTACGTACCAAGAGACCCAGTACTTC. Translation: CASSYLTTYQETQYF.

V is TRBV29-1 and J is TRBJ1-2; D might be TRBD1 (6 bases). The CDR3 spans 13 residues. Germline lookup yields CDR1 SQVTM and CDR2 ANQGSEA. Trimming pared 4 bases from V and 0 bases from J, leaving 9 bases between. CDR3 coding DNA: TGCAGCGTTGTTGGGGGCGCTAACTATGGCTACACCTTC. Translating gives CSVVGGANYGYTF.

The DNA of the CDR3 is TGTGCCATCAGTGAGTCGAGAGATATAAACTACAATGAGCAGTTCTTC. Translating gives CAISESRDINYNEQFF. The chain carries TRBV10-3 and TRBJ2-1; D is unclear. This CDR3 spans 16 amino acids. Germline V gene lookup returns CDR1 ENHRY and CDR2 SYGVKD. Trimming left V 0 bases short and J 3 bases short, with 12 bases between.

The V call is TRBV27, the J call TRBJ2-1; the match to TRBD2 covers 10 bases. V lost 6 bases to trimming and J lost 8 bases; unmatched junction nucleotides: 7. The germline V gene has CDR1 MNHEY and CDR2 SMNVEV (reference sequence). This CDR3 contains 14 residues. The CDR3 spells CASRGSGGAYEQFF. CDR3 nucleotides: TGTGCCAGCAGGGGGAGCGGGGGGGCCTATGAGCAGTTCTTC.

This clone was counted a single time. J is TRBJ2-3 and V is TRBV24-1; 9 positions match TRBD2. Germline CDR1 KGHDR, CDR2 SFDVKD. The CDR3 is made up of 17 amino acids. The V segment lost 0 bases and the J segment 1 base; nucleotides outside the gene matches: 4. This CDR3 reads CATSDLSSGKRTDTQYF. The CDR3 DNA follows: TGTGCCACCAGTGATTTGTCTAGCGGGAAGCGCACAGATACGCAGTATTTT.

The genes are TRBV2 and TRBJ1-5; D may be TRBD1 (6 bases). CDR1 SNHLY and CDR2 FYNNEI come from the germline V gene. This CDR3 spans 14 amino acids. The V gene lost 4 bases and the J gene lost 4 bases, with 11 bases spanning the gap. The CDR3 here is CASSARTENQPQHF. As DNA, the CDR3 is TGTGCCAGCAGTGCCAGGACAGAAAATCAGCCCCAGCATTTT.

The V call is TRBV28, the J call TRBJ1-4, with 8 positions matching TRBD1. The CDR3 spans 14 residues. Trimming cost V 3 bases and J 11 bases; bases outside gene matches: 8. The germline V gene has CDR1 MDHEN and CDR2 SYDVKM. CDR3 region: CASSFSGGARKLFF. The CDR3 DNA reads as TGTGCCAGCAGTTTTTCAGGGGGCGCAAGGAAACTGTTTTTT.

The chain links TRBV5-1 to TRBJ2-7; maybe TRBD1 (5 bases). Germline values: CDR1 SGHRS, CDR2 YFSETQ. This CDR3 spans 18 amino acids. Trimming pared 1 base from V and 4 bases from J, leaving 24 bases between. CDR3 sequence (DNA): TGCGCCAGCAGCTTGTTGACAGCTCTAGGAGCTGGGAATTACGAGCAGTACTTC. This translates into CASSLLTALGAGNYEQYF.

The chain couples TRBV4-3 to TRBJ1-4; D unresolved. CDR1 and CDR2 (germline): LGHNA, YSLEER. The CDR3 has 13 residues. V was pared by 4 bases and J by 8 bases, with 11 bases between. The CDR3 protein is CASSRGEREKLFF. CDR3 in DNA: TGCGCCAGCAGCCGAGGCGAGAGGGAAAAACTGTTTTTT.

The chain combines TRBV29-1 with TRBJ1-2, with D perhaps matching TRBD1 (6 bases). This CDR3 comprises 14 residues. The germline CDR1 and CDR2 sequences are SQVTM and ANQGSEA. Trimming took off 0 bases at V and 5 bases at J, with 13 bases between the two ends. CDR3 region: CSVEDQTGVYGYTF. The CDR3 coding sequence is TGCAGCGTTGAAGACCAGACAGGCGTTTATGGCTACACCTTC.

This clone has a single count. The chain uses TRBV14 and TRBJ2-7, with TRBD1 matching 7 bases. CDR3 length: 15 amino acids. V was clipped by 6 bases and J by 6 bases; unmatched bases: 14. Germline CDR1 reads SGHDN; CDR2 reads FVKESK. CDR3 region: CASRPGTARLGEQYF. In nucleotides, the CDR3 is TGTGCCAGCAGACCCGGGACAGCTAGGCTGGGCGAGCAGTACTTC.

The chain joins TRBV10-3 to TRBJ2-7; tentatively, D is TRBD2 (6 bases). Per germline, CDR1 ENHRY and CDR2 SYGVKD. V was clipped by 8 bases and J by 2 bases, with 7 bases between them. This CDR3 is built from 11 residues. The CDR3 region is CAIGGAYEQYF. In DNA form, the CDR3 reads TGTGCCATCGGAGGGGCCTACGAGCAGTACTTC.

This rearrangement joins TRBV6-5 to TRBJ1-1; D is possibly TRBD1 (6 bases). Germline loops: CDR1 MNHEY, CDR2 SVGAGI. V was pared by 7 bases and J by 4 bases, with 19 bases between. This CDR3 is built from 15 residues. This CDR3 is CASTSRSRGGTEAFF. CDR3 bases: TGTGCCAGCACGTCTCGGAGCAGGGGCGGCACTGAAGCTTTCTTT.

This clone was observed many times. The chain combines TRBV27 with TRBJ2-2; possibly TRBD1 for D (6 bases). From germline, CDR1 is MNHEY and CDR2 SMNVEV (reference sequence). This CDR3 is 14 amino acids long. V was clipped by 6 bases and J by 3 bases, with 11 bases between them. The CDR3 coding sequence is TGTGCCAGCAGCGACAGGACAGACACCGGGGAGCTGTTTTTT. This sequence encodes CASSDRTDTGELFF.

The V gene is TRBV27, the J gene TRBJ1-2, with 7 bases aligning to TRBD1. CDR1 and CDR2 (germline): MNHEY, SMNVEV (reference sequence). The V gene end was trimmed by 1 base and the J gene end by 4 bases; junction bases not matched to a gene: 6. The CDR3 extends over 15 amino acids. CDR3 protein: CASSLFPGGTYGYTF. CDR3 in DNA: TGTGCCAGCAGTTTATTCCCAGGGGGAACCTATGGCTACACCTTC.

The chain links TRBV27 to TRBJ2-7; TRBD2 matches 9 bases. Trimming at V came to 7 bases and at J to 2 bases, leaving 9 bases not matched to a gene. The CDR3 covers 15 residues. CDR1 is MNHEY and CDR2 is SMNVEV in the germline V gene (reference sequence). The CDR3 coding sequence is TGTGCCAGCAACATAGCGGGAGCGCCACCCTACGAGCAGTACTTC. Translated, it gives CASNIAGAPPYEQYF.

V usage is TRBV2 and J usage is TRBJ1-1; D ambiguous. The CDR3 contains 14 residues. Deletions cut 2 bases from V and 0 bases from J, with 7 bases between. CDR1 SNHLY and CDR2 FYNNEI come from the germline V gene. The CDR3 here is CASSEQSLNTEAFF. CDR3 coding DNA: TGTGCCAGCAGTGAACAGTCACTGAACACTGAAGCTTTCTTT.

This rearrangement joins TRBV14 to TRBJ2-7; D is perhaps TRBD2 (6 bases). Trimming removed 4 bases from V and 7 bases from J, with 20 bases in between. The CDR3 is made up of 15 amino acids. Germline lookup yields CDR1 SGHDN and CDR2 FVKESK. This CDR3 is CASSRDSHGTSEQYF. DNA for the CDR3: TGTGCCAGCAGCCGAGATTCGCACGGGACTTCAGAGCAGTACTTC.

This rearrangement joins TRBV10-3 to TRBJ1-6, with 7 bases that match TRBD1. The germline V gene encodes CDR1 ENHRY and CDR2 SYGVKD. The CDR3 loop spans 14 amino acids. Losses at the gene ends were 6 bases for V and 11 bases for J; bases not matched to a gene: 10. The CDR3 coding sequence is TGTGCCATCAGGGAACAGGGGAATTTTGCACCCCTCCACTTT. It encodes CAIREQGNFAPLHF.

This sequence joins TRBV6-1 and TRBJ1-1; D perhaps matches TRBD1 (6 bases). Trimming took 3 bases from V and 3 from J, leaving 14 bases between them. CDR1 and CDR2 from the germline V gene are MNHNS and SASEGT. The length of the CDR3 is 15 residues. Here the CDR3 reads CASSEPYRAHTEAFF. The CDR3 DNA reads TGTGCCAGCAGTGAGCCCTACAGGGCCCACACTGAAGCTTTCTTT.

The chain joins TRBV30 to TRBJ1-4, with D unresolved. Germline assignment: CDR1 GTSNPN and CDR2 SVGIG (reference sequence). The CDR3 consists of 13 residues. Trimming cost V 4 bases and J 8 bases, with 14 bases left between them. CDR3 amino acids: CAWTDTSREKLFF. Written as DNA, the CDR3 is TGTGCCTGGACCGACACTAGTCGGGAAAAACTGTTTTTT.

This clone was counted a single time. The CDR3 is CASSYRAGSNQPQHF. The DNA for the CDR3 is TGTGCCAGCAGCTACAGGGCTGGGAGCAATCAGCCCCAGCATTTT. The rearrangement joins TRBV7-2 to TRBJ1-5; perhaps TRBD1 as D (6 bases). Trimming removed 4 bases from V and 1 base from J, with 11 bases in between. This CDR3 has 15 residues. The germline gives CDR1 SGHTA, CDR2 FQGNSA.

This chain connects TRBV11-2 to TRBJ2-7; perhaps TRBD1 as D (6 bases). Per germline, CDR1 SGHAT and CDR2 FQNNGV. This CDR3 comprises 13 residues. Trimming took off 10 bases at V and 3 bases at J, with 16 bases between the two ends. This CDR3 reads CATSNGQFYEQYF. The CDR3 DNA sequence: TGTGCCACCTCGAACGGACAGTTCTACGAGCAGTACTTC.

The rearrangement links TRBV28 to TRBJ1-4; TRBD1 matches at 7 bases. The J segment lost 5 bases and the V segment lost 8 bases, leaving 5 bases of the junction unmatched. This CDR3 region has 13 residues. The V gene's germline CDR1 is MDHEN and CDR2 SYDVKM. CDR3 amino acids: CASLDRSNEKLFF. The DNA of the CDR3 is TGTGCCAGCCTGGACAGGTCGAATGAAAAACTGTTTTTT.